This entry describes one T cell receptor (beta chain). Its antigen is not identified. At one end the junction does not follow the germline gene, possibly because of a read error. The data were obtained in a study of PD-1 blockade in classical Hodgkin lymphoma. Notes on the study in general: It was reported that newly diagnosed patients had less baseline TCR diversity than healthy donors.

This CDR3 region has 11 residues. CDR1 DFQATT and CDR2 SNEGSKA come from the germline V gene (reference sequence). Each patient's relapse followed autologous stem cell transplantation, and brentuximab vedotin exposure varied. Assay: immunoSEQ multiplex PCR; the TCRdb copy retains only in-frame clones and omits some. Of approximately 22,000 clones in the sample, roughly 75% were seen once. The rearrangement links TRBV20-1 to TRBJ1-1; D uncertain. This TCR derives from a human donor with classical Hodgkin lymphoma. Material: peripheral blood mononuclear cells (PBMCs), obtained before the second cycle of nivolumab. The CDR3 sequence is CSARAGTEAFF. The DNA for the CDR3 is TGCAGTGCCAGAGCGGGCACTGAAGCTTTCTTT.